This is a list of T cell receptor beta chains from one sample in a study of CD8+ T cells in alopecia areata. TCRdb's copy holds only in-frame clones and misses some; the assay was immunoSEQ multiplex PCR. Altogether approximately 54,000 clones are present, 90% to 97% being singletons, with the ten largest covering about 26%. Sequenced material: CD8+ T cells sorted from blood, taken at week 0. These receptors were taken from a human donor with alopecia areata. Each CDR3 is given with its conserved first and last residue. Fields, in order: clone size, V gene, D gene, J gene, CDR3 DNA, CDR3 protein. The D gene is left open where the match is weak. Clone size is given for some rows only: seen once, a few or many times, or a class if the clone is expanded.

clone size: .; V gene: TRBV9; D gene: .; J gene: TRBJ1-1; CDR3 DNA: TGTGCCAGCAGCCCCAGCGGTCGATTGAACACTGAAGCTTTCTTT; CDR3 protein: CASSPSGRLNTEAFF
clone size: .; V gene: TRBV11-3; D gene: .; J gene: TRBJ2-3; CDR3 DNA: TGTGCCAGCAGCCTATGGAGTCGAGATACGCAGTATTTT; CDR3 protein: CASSLWSRDTQYF
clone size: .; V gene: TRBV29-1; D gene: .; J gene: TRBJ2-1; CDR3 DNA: TGCAGCGTTGACCGACTCAAACCGTTAAATGAGCAGTTCTTC; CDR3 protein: CSVDRLKPLNEQFF
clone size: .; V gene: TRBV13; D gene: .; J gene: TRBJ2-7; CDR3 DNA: TGTGCCAGCAGCTCCCCGGGACGGCCCTACGAGCAGTACTTC; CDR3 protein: CASSSPGRPYEQYF
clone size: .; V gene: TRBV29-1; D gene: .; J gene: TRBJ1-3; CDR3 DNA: TGCAGCGCAAGGGGTCCAGGGAGCTCTGGAAACACCATATATTTT; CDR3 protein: CSARGPGSSGNTIYF
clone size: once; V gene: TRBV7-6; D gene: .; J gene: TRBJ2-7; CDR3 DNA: TGTGCCAGCAGCTTAGAAGAGAGCTCCTACGAGCAGTACTTC; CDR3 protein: CASSLEESSYEQYF
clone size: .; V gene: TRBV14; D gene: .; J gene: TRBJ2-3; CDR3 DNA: TGTGCCAGCAGCCAAGGTTCCTTCGGCACAGATACGCAGTATTTT; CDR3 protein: CASSQGSFGTDTQYF
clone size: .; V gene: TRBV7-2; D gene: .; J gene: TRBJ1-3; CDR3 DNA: TGTGCCAGCAGCACGACGACAGTTGCCCCTGGAAACACCATATATTTT; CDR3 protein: CASSTTTVAPGNTIYF
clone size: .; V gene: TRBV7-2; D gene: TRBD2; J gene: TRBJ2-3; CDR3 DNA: TGTGCCAGCAGAACTCTAGCGGGGGGCCGAAGCACAGATACGCAGTATTTT; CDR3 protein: CASRTLAGGRSTDTQYF
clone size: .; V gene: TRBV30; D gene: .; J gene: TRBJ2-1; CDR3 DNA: TGTGCCTGGAGTCGGGGCTTCTACAATGAGCAGTTCTTC; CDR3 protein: CAWSRGFYNEQFF
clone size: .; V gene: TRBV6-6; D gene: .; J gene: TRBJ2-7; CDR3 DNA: TGTGCCAGCAGCCCCAGACTGGACGAGCAGTACTTC; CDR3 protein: CASSPRLDEQYF
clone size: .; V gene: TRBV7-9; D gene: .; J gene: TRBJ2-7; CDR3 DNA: TGTGCCAGCAGCCCCCGAGACAGCTCCTACGAGCAGTACTTC; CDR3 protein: CASSPRDSSYEQYF
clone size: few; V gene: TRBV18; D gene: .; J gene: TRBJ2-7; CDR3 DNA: TGTGCCAGCTCACCTAAACAGTTTCCCTACGAGCAGTACTTC; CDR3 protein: CASSPKQFPYEQYF
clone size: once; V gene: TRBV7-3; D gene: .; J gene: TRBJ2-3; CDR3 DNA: TGTGCCAGCAGCTTCCGCGCGGGGGCCTACACAGATACGCAGTATTTT; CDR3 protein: CASSFRAGAYTDTQYF
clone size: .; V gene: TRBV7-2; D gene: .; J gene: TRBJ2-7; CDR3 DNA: TGTGCCAGCAGCGCCGACTACGAGCAGTACTTC; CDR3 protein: CASSADYEQYF
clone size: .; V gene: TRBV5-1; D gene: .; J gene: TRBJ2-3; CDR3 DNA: TGCGCCAGCAGCTTCAAGAACAGAGGCACAGATACGCAGTATTTT; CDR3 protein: CASSFKNRGTDTQYF
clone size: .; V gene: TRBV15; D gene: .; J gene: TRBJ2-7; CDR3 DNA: TGTGCCACCAGCCCGAGGGGTCGGGCCTACGAGCAGTACTTC; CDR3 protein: CATSPRGRAYEQYF
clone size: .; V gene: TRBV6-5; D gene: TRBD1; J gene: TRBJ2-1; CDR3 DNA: TGTGCCAGCAGTTACTCCTACAGGGGGCCGGGTGAGCAGTTCTTC; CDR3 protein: CASSYSYRGPGEQFF
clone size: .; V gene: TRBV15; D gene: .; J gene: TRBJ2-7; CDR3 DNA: TGTGCCACCAGCAACACCTACGAGCAGTACTTC; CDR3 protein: CATSNTYEQYF
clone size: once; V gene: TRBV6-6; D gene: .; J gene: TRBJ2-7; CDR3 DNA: TGTGCCAGCCAGACAGTTAGTTCCTACGAGCAGTACTTC; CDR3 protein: CASQTVSSYEQYF
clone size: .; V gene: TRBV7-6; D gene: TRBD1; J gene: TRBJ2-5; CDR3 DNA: TGTGCTAGCAGCCTCGTAACAGGGGGCACGGAGACCCAGTACTTC; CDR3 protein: CASSLVTGGTETQYF
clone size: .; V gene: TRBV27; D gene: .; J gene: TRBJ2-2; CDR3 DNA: TGTGCCAGCAGCCAACTAACAGTGGACGGGGAGCTGTTTTTT; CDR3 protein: CASSQLTVDGELFF
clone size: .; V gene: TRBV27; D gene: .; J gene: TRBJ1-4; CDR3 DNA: TGTGCCAGCAGTTTTCGGCCAAGGACAACTAATGAAAAACTGTTTTTT; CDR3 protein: CASSFRPRTTNEKLFF
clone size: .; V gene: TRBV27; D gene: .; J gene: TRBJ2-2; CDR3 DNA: TGTGCCAGCACGATTCAGGCGAACACCGGGGAGCTGTTTTTT; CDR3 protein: CASTIQANTGELFF
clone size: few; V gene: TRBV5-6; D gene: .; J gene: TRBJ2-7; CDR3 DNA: TGTGCCAGCAGTCCCGGGGGCAGGGAGGACGAGCAGTACTTC; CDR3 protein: CASSPGGREDEQYF
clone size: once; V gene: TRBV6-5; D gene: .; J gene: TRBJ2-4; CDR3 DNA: TGTGCCAGCAGTTCAGGGGTGGGGAACATTCAGTACTTC; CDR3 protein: CASSSGVGNIQYF
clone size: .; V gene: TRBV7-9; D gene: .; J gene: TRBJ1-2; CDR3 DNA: TGTGCCAGCAGCTTCGCGGGGACGGCGACAAGAAACTATGGCTACACCTTC; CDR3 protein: CASSFAGTATRNYGYTF
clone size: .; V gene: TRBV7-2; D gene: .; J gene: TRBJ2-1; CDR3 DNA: TGTGCCAGCAGCTTAGCGGGGGGGCCGAGTGAGCAGTTCTTC; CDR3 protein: CASSLAGGPSEQFF
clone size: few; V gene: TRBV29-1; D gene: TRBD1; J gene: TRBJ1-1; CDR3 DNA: TGCAGCGTTGGACAGGGGCCAACGAACACTGAAGCTTTCTTT; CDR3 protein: CSVGQGPTNTEAFF
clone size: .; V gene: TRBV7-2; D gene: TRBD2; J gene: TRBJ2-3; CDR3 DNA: TGTGCCAGCAGTTCCTCGCAGACTAGCTGGGTGGATACGCAGTATTTT; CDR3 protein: CASSSSQTSWVDTQYF
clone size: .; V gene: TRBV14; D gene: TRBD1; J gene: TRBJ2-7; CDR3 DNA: TGTGCCAGCAGCCAGGGAACCGGGACAGGGACCTACGAGCAGTACTTC; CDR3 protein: CASSQGTGTGTYEQYF
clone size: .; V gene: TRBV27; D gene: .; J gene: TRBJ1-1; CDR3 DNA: TGTGCCAGCATGAGAGGGGGAAACACTGAAGCTTTCTTT; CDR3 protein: CASMRGGNTEAFF
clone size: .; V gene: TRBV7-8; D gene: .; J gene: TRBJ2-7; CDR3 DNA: TGTGCCAGCAGCTTAGGTTTAGGGCGGTCCTACGAGCAGTACTTC; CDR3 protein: CASSLGLGRSYEQYF
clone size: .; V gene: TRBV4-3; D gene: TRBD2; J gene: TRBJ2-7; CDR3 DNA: TGCGCCAGCAGCCAAGACTGGCTAGCGGGGTCGCACTCCTACGAGCAGTACTTC; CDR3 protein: CASSQDWLAGSHSYEQYF
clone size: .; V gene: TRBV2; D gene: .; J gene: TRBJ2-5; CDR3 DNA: TGTGCCAGCAGTGAGAGGGGCGCAGTAGGAGAGACCCAGTACTTC; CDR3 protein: CASSERGAVGETQYF
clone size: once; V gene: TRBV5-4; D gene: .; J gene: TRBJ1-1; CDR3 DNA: TGTGCCAGCAGCGCCGGCGGAGGCGCTGAAGCTTTCTTT; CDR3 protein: CASSAGGGAEAFF
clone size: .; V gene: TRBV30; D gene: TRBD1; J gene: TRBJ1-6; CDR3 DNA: TGTGCCTGGAGTTATGGACAGGGAAGTTCACCCCTCCACTTT; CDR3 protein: CAWSYGQGSSPLHF
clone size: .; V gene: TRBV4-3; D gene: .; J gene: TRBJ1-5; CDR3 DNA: TGCGCCAGCAGACTAGACAGGTTTAGCTCTCAGCCCCAGCATTTT; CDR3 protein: CASRLDRFSSQPQHF
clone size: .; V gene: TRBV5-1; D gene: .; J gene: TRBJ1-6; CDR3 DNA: TGCGCCAGCAGCTACACCCGGGACCCAGGTTCACCCCTCCACTTT; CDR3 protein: CASSYTRDPGSPLHF
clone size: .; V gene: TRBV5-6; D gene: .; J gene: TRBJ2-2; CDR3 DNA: TGTGCCAGCAGCTCTAGGGGGGCCTACGACACCGGGGAGCTGTTTTTT; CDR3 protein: CASSSRGAYDTGELFF
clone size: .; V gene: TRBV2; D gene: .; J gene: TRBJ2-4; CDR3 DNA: TGTGCCAGGTGGACAGTAGCCAAAAACATTCAGTACTTC; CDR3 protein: CARWTVAKNIQYF
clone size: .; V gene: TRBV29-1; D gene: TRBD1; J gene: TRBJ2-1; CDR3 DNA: TGCAGCGTTGAGGACAGGGGGTTGGACTACAATGAGCAGTTCTTC; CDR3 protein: CSVEDRGLDYNEQFF
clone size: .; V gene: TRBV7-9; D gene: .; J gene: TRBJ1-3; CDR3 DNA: TGTGCCAGCAGCCCCCCACGCAGCTCTGGAAACACCATATATTTT; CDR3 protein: CASSPPRSSGNTIYF
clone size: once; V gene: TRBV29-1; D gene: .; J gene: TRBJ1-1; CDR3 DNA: TGCAGCGCCAACCCCCGGGGAGGCACTGAAGCTTTCTTT; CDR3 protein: CSANPRGGTEAFF
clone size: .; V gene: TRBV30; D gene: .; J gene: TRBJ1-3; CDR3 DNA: TGTGCCTGGAGTGTTGTCAGATTCTCAGGGGACACCATATATTTT; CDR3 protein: CAWSVVRFSGDTIYF